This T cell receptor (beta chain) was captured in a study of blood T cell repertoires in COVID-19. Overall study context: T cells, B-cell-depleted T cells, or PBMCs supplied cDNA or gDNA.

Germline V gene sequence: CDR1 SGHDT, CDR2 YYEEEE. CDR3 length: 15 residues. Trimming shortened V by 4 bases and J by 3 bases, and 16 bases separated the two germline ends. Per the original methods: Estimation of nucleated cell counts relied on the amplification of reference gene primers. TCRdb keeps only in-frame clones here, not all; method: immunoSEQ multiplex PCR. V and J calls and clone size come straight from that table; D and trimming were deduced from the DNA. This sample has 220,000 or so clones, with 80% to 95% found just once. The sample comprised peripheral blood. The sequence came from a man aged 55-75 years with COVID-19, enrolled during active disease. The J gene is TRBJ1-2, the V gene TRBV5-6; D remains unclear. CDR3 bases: TGTGCCAGCAGCCGGGGTGGGGAAGCCCACTATGGCTACACCTTC. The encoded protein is CASSRGGEAHYGYTF. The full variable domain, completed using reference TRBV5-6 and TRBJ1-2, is DAGVTQSPTHLIKTRGQQVTLRCSPKSGHDTVSWYQQALGQGPQFIFQYYEEEERQRGNFPDRFSGHQFPNYSSELNVNALLLGDSALYLCASSRGGEAHYGYTFGSGTRLTVV.